This TCR beta chain appears in the sequencing data of a study of beta chain features in type 1 diabetes (dated by TCRdb to the late 2010s). In the study overall: No differences in mean age, gender distribution, total cell number or subset yield were found between patients and healthy donors. Whereas all 28 donors provided naive and central memory subsets, regulatory and stem cell-like memory subsets were isolated from just 8 patients and roughly eight healthy donors. A total of under 120,000,000 sorted cells were examined across all samples, and RNA yield correlated strongly with the number of cells per subset. The study compared the TCRB repertoires of sorted circulating CD4+ T cell subsets in recently diagnosed type 1 diabetes patients with those in matched healthy donors.

Note on this clone: Its recognized antigen is unknown. Base qualities are not provided; no much larger clone lies one nucleotide away.

The junction carries 13 bases between V and J, which are trimmed by 1 base and 2 bases respectively. CDR1 and CDR2 were assigned from the germline V gene as SGHRS and YFSETQ. The CDR3 has 16 amino acids, counting the end cysteine and phenylalanine. Only CDR3 DNA remains: 48 bases, in frame from the first base. Each donor gave one peripheral blood draw, averaging around 0.11 L, which was collected into heparinised tubes. Using a panel that included CD45RO, CCR7, CD25, CD127, CD95 and CD27, naive, central memory, regulatory and stem cell-like memory CD4+ T cells were sorted on a BD FACSAria II. All sorted populations exceeded 95% purity. Right away, PBMCs were isolated by Lymphoprep density gradient centrifugation and were stained directly, with no culture step. To minimize batch effects, samples were stained and sorted in pairs, one healthy donor with one patient per experiment. The study at large found these results: Naive, central memory and regulatory TCRB repertoires appeared to be more similar among patients than among healthy donors. HLA sub-analyses involved small numbers of individuals, so any influence of HLA type on TCRB rearrangement remained unresolved. At VDJ recombination sites, type 1 diabetes patients had fewer insertions and more deleted nucleotides, which implies abnormalities in thymic rearrangement. PCR may preferentially amplify shorter templates, but because patient and control samples were amplified and corrected together, any resulting skew would affect both groups equally. Because cDNA rather than genomic DNA was sequenced, highly expressing activated cells could have been over-represented, although no difference in activation and CD3 levels was found between groups. Type 1 diabetes patients showed a moderate but significant shortening of TCRB CDR3 length in all four CD4+ subsets.

The High Capacity cDNA Reverse Transcription Kit was used to reverse transcribe all of the isolated RNA, meaning that expressed TCRB transcripts were what got sequenced. Deep immunoSEQ sequencing was applied to naive, central memory and regulatory T cell samples, giving an average of around 4 million total reads per sample. Sorted cells were lysed in RLT buffer and RNA was extracted with DNase-treated RNeasy Micro or Mini kits, depending on cell number. Each cell subset was processed separately to prevent cross-contamination, with patient and healthy donor samples processed together. Using the immunoSEQ multiplex PCR, TCRB sequences were amplified from cDNA into 87-bp fragments spanning the CDR3 region. Sequencing of the amplicons was performed on the Illumina HiSeq platform. The original pipeline was this. Synthetic template baselines were used to correct PCR bias computationally, reads within Hamming distance 2 were collapsed together, and singletons that could not be merged were discarded. Reads were aligned to IMGT to assign V, D and J genes, CDR3 length, and insertions or deletions at six rearrangement sites. Within each subset, clonotype counts were normalized to sorted cell number, after which true diversity and Gini coefficients were computed with the tcR R package. The overlap coefficient, calculated on TCRB nucleotide sequences, was used to quantify repertoire sharing. Out-of-frame TCRB sequences from naive cells were analyzed as a proxy for the pre-selection repertoire. This immuneACCESS table, as held by TCRdb, lists in-frame sequences with V and J called but not all clones. Of the missing ones, under half trace to an unresolved V gene in checked studies; the others have no known cause. That table is the source of V, J and clone size, and D and trimming were worked out from the DNA. The sample has 350,000 to 450,000 clones on record, roughly 15% of them singletons. The ten largest clones add up to more than 0.015% of the sample.

The rearranged chain carries TRBV5-1 and TRBJ1-5; D gene: possibly TRBD1, on 6 matching bases. The clonotype was recovered from a young woman in good health. The sample taken for sequencing was naive CD4+ T cells from blood. Explained via the paper, the cell subset or site label denotes: true naive CD4+ T cells. The nucleotide sequence reads as follows: TGCGCCAGCAGCTTGTCAGGGGAAAGGGGCAATCAGCCCCAGCATTTT. Translated, it gives CASSLSGERGNQPQHF.